This T cell receptor (beta chain) is from a study of T cell responses to AZD1222 COVID-19 vaccine (dated by TCRdb to about 2021). Regarding the research as a whole: TCR sequencing covered 233 trial participants: 200 to 220 given two doses of AZD1222 and about 26 given two doses of MenACWY control vaccine. Enrollment into the trials was organized by age into subgroups of 18-55, 56-69 and 70-plus years, and those subgroups contained roughly 140, 27 and 60 TCR-sequenced participants, respectively.

The time point label here, explained by the study, means: baseline before first vaccination. The treatment or condition label, as the study defines it: meningococcal conjugate vaccine given as trial control. Vaccinee samples were obtained from the UK trials COV001 and COV002, which included a single-blind randomized controlled phase 2/3 trial of AZD1222 (ChAdOx1 nCoV-19) in healthy adults. For TCRbeta chain sequencing, PBMC samples were collected from trial participants at day 0 and at day 28 after the second dose. Summary of the overall study and its limitations: The 56-69-year group was small, and its depth increase did not reach significance, likely because of low power. Conclusions about previously exposed vaccinees are limited, since just a handful of AZD1222 recipients were seropositive for SARS-CoV-2 at baseline. Because no samples from the day 14 peak response were available, repertoires could be characterized only after the peak T cell response. Participants were mostly white British and included more females than males, and it was suggested by the authors that clonal diversity may have been underestimated. A significant rise in spike-specific TCR breadth and depth was observed after two AZD1222 doses relative to day 0 and relative to MenACWY recipients. Reportedly, close to half of the unique spike-specific TCRs recognized epitopes lying outside the regions that are mutated in the B.1.351 and B.1.1.7 variants. CD4 TCRs associated with the vaccine covered the entire spike protein, and the dominant responses were in regions 160-218 and 743-854.

V and J are truncated by 5 bases and 3 bases respectively, leaving an intervening sequence of 14 bases. Taken from the germline V gene, the CDR1 and CDR2 loops are SGHTA and FQGNSA. From its cysteine to its phenylalanine, the CDR3 spans 14 amino acids. This entry keeps only the CDR3 DNA: 42 bases, framed from base 1. The CDR3 regions of human TCRbeta chains were analyzed by immunosequencing. Processing in the source paper ran as follows. TCRs in the repertoires were compared against a reference library of SARS-CoV-2-specific TCRs that had been generated with the MIRA antigen-specificity platform. Breadth was defined as the fraction of unique TCRs that were SARS-CoV-2-associated, and depth was defined as the fraction of total T cells that were SARS-CoV-2-associated. Using the MIRA data, each spike-specific TCR was assigned both to the spike region to which the TCR was reactive and to a CD4 or CD8 class. Log10-transformed breadth and depth values were compared by one-way ANOVA with Sidak's multiple comparisons tests. TCRdb stores this immuneACCESS table with in-frame sequences only. Part of the clones is absent; in the studies checked, under half of the shortfall reflects unresolved V genes, and no reason is known for the rest. The V and J calls and the clone size are those of that table, but D and trimming were determined from the DNA. The sample data list 100,000 to 120,000 clones, and roughly 89% of these were observed just once. The biggest ten clones account for around 3.3% of the sample.

This clone was picked up one time. Its antigen has not been determined. Base qualities are not at hand, and no much larger clone is one base apart. This TCR was sampled from an adult in good health. Sequenced material: peripheral blood, taken on day 0 of MenACWY control vaccination. The V and J segments used are TRBV7-2 and TRBJ2-7; a weak D assignment points to TRBD2 (5 bases agree). In nucleotide form, the sequence is TGTGCCAGCAGCAATTCTCGCGGGTTCTACGAGCAGTACTTC. Its translation is CASSNSRGFYEQYF.